This TCR beta chain was identified during a study of regulatory T cells in long-lasting Graves disease. Findings and caveats of the study: Repertoires from persistent disease leaned toward TRBV28, TRBJ1-2 and TRBJ2-5.

Both iRepertoire HTBI primers and Arm-PCR of CDR3 regions were used to build the TCR beta libraries. TCRdb redid the calling of the multiplex PCR reads with MiXCR, one entry per CDR3 protein. The data contain 500,000 to 700,000 distinct CDR3 sequences, approximately 15% of them singletons. Time point here: newly diagnosed GD, antithyroid drugs for less than 3 months. Scientists built the TCR library using RNA that was extracted from PBMCs. Approximately 8.6-milliliter peripheral blood samples went into EDTA tubes. Worth noting for this clonotype: Its antigen remains unidentified.

Trimming cost V 9 bases and J 7 bases; bases outside gene matches: 7. The CDR3 totals 13 residues. Germline lookup yields CDR1 ENHRY and CDR2 SYGVKD. These data were also filed under a second study, of T cells in Graves' hyperthyroidism and ophthalmopathy.

The clonotype originates from a woman in her thirties with Graves disease. The chain joins TRBV10-3 to TRBJ2-7, with 12 nucleotides matching TRBD2. This sample comprised peripheral blood mononuclear cells (PBMCs), obtained at new diagnosis, from a patient treated with antithyroid drugs. CDR3 in DNA: TGTGCCATTCACTCGGGACTAGCGGGTGAGCAGTACTTC. It translates to CAIHSGLAGEQYF.